Presented here are 27 T cell receptor beta chains from one specimen sequenced in a study of identical twins. TCRdb reprocessed the 5' RACE reads via MiXCR and lists one record per CDR3 protein. The sample lists hundreds of thousands of distinct CDR3 sequences, around 21% occurring once. These same data were also listed under a study on T cells expressing NK-cell markers.

The sequencing input was PBMCs. These TCRs come from a woman aged 18-29 years in good health.

V usage is TRBV20-1 and J usage is TRBJ2-1; D not certain. Deletions cut 0 bases from V and 0 bases from J, with 18 bases between. The CDR3 runs 18 residues. Germline V gene data show CDR1 as DFQATT and CDR2 as SNEGSKA (reference sequence). The CDR3: CSARDLLSASGSYNEQFF. The CDR3 coding sequence is TGCAGTGCTAGAGATCTCCTTTCGGCGTCGGGCTCCTACAATGAGCAGTTCTTC.

This clonotype occurred a few times. V and J are TRBV4-2 and TRBJ2-7; D remains unclear. Germline assignment: CDR1 LGHNA and CDR2 YNFKEQ. The CDR3 is 16 residues long. With 0 bases removed from V and 2 bases from J, the gap between germline ends came to 14 bases. CDR3 bases: TGTGCCAGCAGCCAAGATCTGGGGATGGGTACCTACGAGCAGTACTTC. Encoded protein: CASSQDLGMGTYEQYF.

The chain employs TRBV9 and TRBJ2-1, with TRBD2 matching 10 bases. The CDR3 spans 14 residues. CDR1 is SGDLS and CDR2 is YYNGEE in the germline V gene. Unmatched junction bases numbered 2, after V lost 4 bases and J lost 4 bases. This CDR3 reads CASSSSGRYNEQFF. CDR3 sequence (DNA): TGTGCCAGCAGCTCTAGCGGGAGATACAATGAGCAGTTCTTC.

This clonotype was found a few times. The chain recombines TRBV20-1 with TRBJ2-1; 9 bases fit TRBD2. Germline V gene data show CDR1 as DFQATT and CDR2 as SNEGSKA (reference sequence). J gave up 7 bases and V 0 bases, and 7 bases lay outside the gene matches. This CDR3 region has 15 residues. Written as DNA, the CDR3 is TGCAGTGCTAGAGATAGGGGGACTAGCAGGAATGAGCAGTTCTTC. Protein sequence: CSARDRGTSRNEQFF.

The rearrangement uses TRBV6-1 and TRBJ1-1; tentative D call: TRBD1 (5 bases). Germline V gives CDR1 MNHNS, CDR2 SASEGT. There are 13 residues in the CDR3. The V end lost 2 bases, the J end lost 3 bases, and 7 bases lay between the germline ends. CDR3 residues: CASSEHRHTEAFF. Written as DNA, the CDR3 is TGTGCCAGCAGTGAACACAGGCACACTGAAGCTTTCTTT.

This clonotype was found a few times. The V call is TRBV6-1, the J call TRBJ1-6; D gene ambiguous. Trimming cost V 8 bases and J 6 bases, with 14 bases left between them. The CDR3 has 14 residues. Germline CDR1 reads MNHNS; CDR2 reads SASEGT. The CDR3 region has the DNA TGTGCCAGCTCGATAGGCATGCTTAATTCACCCCTCCACTTT. Protein product: CASSIGMLNSPLHF.

CDR3 loop: CASSQDPANTGELFF. As DNA, the CDR3 is TGCGCCAGCAGCCAAGATCCGGCGAACACCGGGGAGCTGTTTTTT. The genes are TRBV4-3 and TRBJ2-2, with D uncertain. CDR3 size: 15 residues. Germline V lookup: CDR1 LGHNA, CDR2 YSLEER. V shed 0 bases and J shed 0 bases, with 5 bases lying between them.

This clonotype was observed many times. This chain links TRBV12-3 or TRBV12-4 with TRBJ2-1; D is possibly TRBD2 (6 bases). The CDR3 runs 14 residues. Trimming cost V 3 bases and J 9 bases, with 15 bases left between them. The CDR3 sequence: CASSFSLGTSEQFF. In DNA, the CDR3 is TGTGCCAGCAGTTTTAGTCTTGGGACTTCTGAGCAGTTCTTC.

V gene TRBV4-2 combines with J gene TRBJ2-5; TRBD2 agrees at 9 bases. Germline loops: CDR1 LGHNA, CDR2 YNFKEQ. The CDR3 extends over 16 amino acids. Losses at the gene ends were 0 bases for V and 6 bases for J; bases not matched to a gene: 8. The CDR3 DNA sequence: TGTGCCAGCAGCCAAGATCTTAAGCGGGGGGCGAAGACCCAGTACTTC. Translation gives CASSQDLKRGAKTQYF.

The chain joins TRBV20-1 to TRBJ2-5; TRBD2 matches at 9 bases. There are 14 residues in the CDR3. Germline V gene lookup returns CDR1 DFQATT and CDR2 SNEGSKA (reference sequence). The J segment lost 5 bases and the V segment lost 1 base, leaving 5 bases of the junction unmatched. In DNA form, the CDR3 reads TGCAGTGCTAGAGGTCTAGCGGGGATCGAGACCCAGTACTTC. Protein product: CSARGLAGIETQYF.

This clonotype was detected only a few times. This rearrangement joins TRBV12-3 or TRBV12-4 to TRBJ2-1; 9 nucleotides agree with TRBD2. Trimming at V came to 5 bases and at J to 8 bases, leaving 13 bases not matched to a gene. The length of the CDR3 is 16 residues. The CDR3 nucleotides read TGTGCCAGCAGTCGCGGGCGGGGGGGTTTGCATGATGAGCAGTTCTTC. Translated: CASSRGRGGLHDEQFF.

This clonotype was recorded a few times. V usage is TRBV12-3 or TRBV12-4 and J usage is TRBJ2-5; 7 positions agree with TRBD1. Trimming at V came to 5 bases and at J to 2 bases, leaving 8 bases not matched to a gene. The CDR3 extends over 15 amino acids. CDR3 protein: CASSTDRTGQETQYF. The CDR3 DNA sequence: TGTGCCAGCAGTACGGACAGGACCGGACAAGAGACCCAGTACTTC.

This chain connects TRBV20-1 to TRBJ2-1; the match to TRBD2 covers 14 bases. V dropped 6 bases and J dropped 7; count of bases not matched to a gene: 5. Germline CDR1 and CDR2: DFQATT and SNEGSKA (reference sequence). This CDR3 spans 14 amino acids. The CDR3 region has the DNA TGCAGTGCCGGAGGGACTAGCGGGAGAAATGAGCAGTTCTTC. Protein product: CSAGGTSGRNEQFF.

The chain is built from TRBV10-3 and TRBJ2-7; D remains ambiguous. Trimming removed 0 bases from V and 2 bases from J, with 14 bases in between. CDR1 is ENHRY, CDR2 SYGVKD, per germline. The CDR3 is 16 amino acids. The CDR3: CAISESAAGSPYEQYF. Written as DNA, the CDR3 is TGTGCCATCAGTGAGTCAGCAGCTGGTAGTCCCTACGAGCAGTACTTC.

J is TRBJ1-2 and V is TRBV5-5; D might be TRBD1 (6 bases). The CDR3 sequence is 17 residues long. The germline V gene encodes CDR1 SGHKS and CDR2 YYEKEE (reference sequence). The V and J ends lost 4 bases and 4 bases respectively, with 23 bases between them. The CDR3 sequence is CASSPTDSPKGLYGYTF. Here the CDR3 DNA reads TGTGCCAGCAGCCCGACGGACAGCCCGAAGGGTCTCTATGGCTACACCTTC.

In this sample, this clonotype turned up a few times. The V gene is TRBV10-3, the J gene TRBJ2-7, with 8 bases identical to TRBD2. This CDR3 contains 15 residues. V was pared by 6 bases and J by 0 bases, with 7 bases of the junction left unmatched. CDR1 and CDR2 (germline): ENHRY, SYGVKD. In DNA form, the CDR3 reads TGTGCCATCAGGCACACTAGCGGCACCTCCTACGAGCAGTACTTC. This translates into CAIRHTSGTSYEQYF.

This chain joins TRBV12-3 or TRBV12-4 and TRBJ2-3, with 9 bases fitting TRBD2. The CDR3 length is 15 residues. V dropped 5 bases and J dropped 1; count of bases not matched to a gene: 4. The CDR3 here is CASSPRGGRTDTQYF. The CDR3 region has the DNA TGTGCCAGCAGTCCGCGGGGGGGTCGCACAGATACGCAGTATTTT.

V is TRBV5-4 and J is TRBJ2-2, with 9 bases lining up with TRBD1. V lost 4 bases to trimming and J lost 2 bases; unmatched junction nucleotides: 6. Germline V lookup: CDR1 SGHNT, CDR2 YYREEE (reference sequence). The CDR3 sequence is 16 residues long. CDR3 bases: TGTGCCAGCAGCCCAGGGACAGGGCGAAACACCGGGGAGCTGTTTTTT. Amino acid sequence: CASSPGTGRNTGELFF.

This clonotype has a count of ten or more. The rearrangement joins TRBV7-2 to TRBJ2-7; no reliable D call. This CDR3 spans 12 amino acids. Germline CDR1 is SGHTA and CDR2 is FQGNSA. With 2 bases removed from V and 3 bases from J, the gap between germline ends came to 5 bases. The CDR3 sequence: CASSLTNYEQYF. CDR3 DNA: TGTGCCAGCAGCTTAACTAACTACGAGCAGTACTTC. Supplemented by reference TRBV7-2 and TRBJ2-7, the full variable domain reads GAGVSQSPSNKVTEKGKDVELRCDPISGHTALYWYRQSLGQGLEFLIYFQGNSAPDKSGLPSDRFSAERTGGSVSTLTIQRTQQEDSAVYLCASSLTNYEQYFGPGTRLTVT.

This chain connects TRBV20-1 to TRBJ2-2; D is undetermined. The CDR3 runs to 14 residues. Germline V lookup: CDR1 DFQATT, CDR2 SNEGSKA (reference sequence). The V and J ends lost 3 bases and 5 bases respectively, with 13 bases between them. Written as DNA, the CDR3 is TGCAGTGCTAGGGCTAGAGAAGATACCGGGGAGCTGTTTTTT. Translated: CSARAREDTGELFF.

This clonotype was observed a handful of times. This rearrangement joins TRBV6-5 to TRBJ1-6; D is uncertain. The CDR3 runs 16 residues. Trimming took 4 bases from V and 10 from J, leaving 20 bases between them. CDR1 MNHEY and CDR2 SVGAGI come from the germline V gene. CDR3 bases: TGTGCCAGCAGTTCGGGGAGACGGAGTCTTAGGTCACCCCTCCACTTT. Protein product: CASSSGRRSLRSPLHF.

This clonotype came up a few times. The chain joins TRBV10-3 to TRBJ1-1; 9 nucleotides agree with TRBD1. The CDR3 length is 13 residues. Trimming took 6 bases from V and 7 from J; bases not matched to a gene: 6. In germline, CDR1 is ENHRY, CDR2 SYGVKD. The CDR3 loop reads CAISHRGLDEAFF. In DNA, the CDR3 is TGTGCCATCAGCCACAGGGGGCTGGATGAAGCTTTCTTT.

This clonotype turned up a few times. V and J are TRBV7-9 and TRBJ2-1; TRBD2 might be the D (5 bases). Germline CDR1 reads SEHNR; CDR2 reads FQNEAQ (reference sequence). V dropped 8 bases and J dropped 7 bases, with 15 bases sitting between them. This CDR3 spans 13 amino acids. The CDR3 spells CASPIASGNEQFF. The CDR3 DNA follows: TGTGCCAGCCCAATAGCTTCGGGAAATGAGCAGTTCTTC.

This clonotype was picked up many times. The V call is TRBV7-9, the J call TRBJ2-5; D gene unclear. The V and J ends lost 0 bases and 5 bases respectively, with 13 bases between them. Looked up from germline, CDR1 is SEHNR and CDR2 is FQNEAQ (reference sequence). The CDR3 runs 15 residues. The CDR3: CASSLASFVGETQYF. CDR3 coding DNA: TGTGCCAGCAGCTTAGCCTCGTTTGTCGGCGAGACCCAGTACTTC.

The V call is TRBV20-1, the J call TRBJ2-3, with D unresolved. V was clipped by 2 bases and J by 4 bases, with 7 bases between them. Per the germline V gene, CDR1 is DFQATT and CDR2 is SNEGSKA (reference sequence). The CDR3 length is 12 residues. CDR3 sequence: CSARTPADTQYF. Written as DNA, the CDR3 is TGCAGTGCTAGAACGCCCGCAGATACGCAGTATTTT.

The chain uses TRBV6-1 and TRBJ2-3; a weak D match, TRBD1 (5 bases). Germline V gene sequence: CDR1 MNHNS, CDR2 SASEGT. CDR3 size: 14 residues. The V end lost 7 bases, the J end lost 4 bases, and 15 bases lay between the germline ends. The CDR3 protein is CASIRSRGADTQYF. CDR3 DNA: TGTGCCAGCATTCGGTCTAGGGGCGCAGATACGCAGTATTTT.

The chain has TRBV20-1 and TRBJ2-7, with D maybe TRBD2 (5 bases). CDR3 length: 11 amino acids. Germline V lookup: CDR1 DFQATT, CDR2 SNEGSKA (reference sequence). V was clipped by 6 bases and J by 0 bases, with 6 bases between them. The CDR3 sequence: CSAAGSYEQYF. As DNA, the CDR3 is TGCAGTGCGGCGGGCTCCTACGAGCAGTACTTC.